One and the same sample provided the 11 T cell receptor beta chains below, sequenced in a study of technical replicates of blood from a few donors. Assay: immunoSEQ multiplex PCR; the TCRdb copy retains only in-frame clones and omits some. The sample has approximately 76,000 clones; 95% to 98% are singletons. The sequenced sample consisted of T cells isolated from PBMCs. These receptors were obtained from a human donor in good health.

The chain links TRBV28 to TRBJ2-5; D gene ambiguous. V shed 6 bases and J shed 0 bases, with 5 bases lying between them. Germline CDR1 reads MDHEN; CDR2 reads SYDVKM. CDR3 length: 12 residues. CDR3 sequence reads: CASSIDQETQYF. CDR3 DNA: TGTGCCAGCAGCATTGACCAAGAGACCCAGTACTTC.

CDR3 nucleotides: TGTGCCAGCAGCAGGGAGTCCTACAATGAGCAGTTCTTC. The encoded protein is CASSRESYNEQFF. V usage is TRBV5-4 and J usage is TRBJ2-1; TRBD2 might be the D (5 bases). Trimming shortened V by 4 bases and J by 1 base, and 6 bases separated the two germline ends. Looked up from germline, CDR1 is SGHNT and CDR2 is YYREEE (reference sequence). This CDR3 contains 13 residues.

The chain is built from TRBV5-1 and TRBJ2-1; 7 bases are a match to TRBD1. V trimming: 4 bases; J trimming: 3 bases; junction bases outside the gene matches: 13. The CDR3 is made up of 17 amino acids. CDR1 is SGHRS and CDR2 is YFSETQ in the germline V gene. The DNA of the CDR3 is TGCGCCAGCAGCCTTAGGCTAGGACAGGCTGACTACAATGAGCAGTTCTTC. This codes for CASSLRLGQADYNEQFF. The full variable domain, completed using reference TRBV5-1 and TRBJ2-1, is KAGVTQTPRYLIKTRGQQVTLSCSPISGHRSVSWYQQTPGQGLQFLFEYFSETQRNKGNFPGRFSGRQFSNSRSEMNVSTLELGDSALYLCASSLRLGQADYNEQFFGPGTRLTVL.

J is TRBJ2-1 and V is TRBV18, with 11 bases fitting TRBD2. The CDR3 covers 17 residues. CDR1 and CDR2 from the germline V gene are KGHSH and LQKENI. V shed 2 bases, J shed 1 base, and the junction held 4 bases outside the gene matches. DNA for the CDR3: TGTGCCAGCTCACCATCCCTAGCGGGAGGTTCCTACAATGAGCAGTTCTTC. Translated, it gives CASSPSLAGGSYNEQFF.

This chain joins TRBV11-1 and TRBJ2-2; the D is unclear. The CDR3 length is 15 residues. Germline V gives CDR1 SGHAT, CDR2 FQDESV (reference sequence). The ends were cut back, 4 bases at V and 7 bases at J, with 16 bases in the middle. The CDR3 region is CASSSYTPRGGELFF. As DNA, the CDR3 is TGTGCCAGCAGCTCGTATACTCCCCGCGGCGGGGAGCTGTTTTTT.

The genes are TRBV19 and TRBJ1-3; 8 bases are a match to TRBD1. The CDR3 consists of 18 residues. V lost 7 bases, J lost 4 bases, and 18 bases stayed unmatched. Per germline, CDR1 LNHDA and CDR2 SQIVND (reference sequence). Here the CDR3 DNA reads TGTGCCAGTACCCTCCTGACAGGGGCCGCTTCACTGGGAAACACCATATATTTT. It specifies CASTLLTGAASLGNTIYF.

The J gene is TRBJ1-4, the V gene TRBV6-1, with D possibly being TRBD1 (5 bases). Trimming cost V 7 bases and J 2 bases, with 11 bases left between them. Per germline, CDR1 MNHNS and CDR2 SASEGT. The CDR3 contains 14 residues. In nucleotides, the CDR3 is TGTGCCAGCACGATTCAGGGCACTAATGAAAAACTGTTTTTT. The encoded protein is CASTIQGTNEKLFF.

The chain couples TRBV30 to TRBJ1-5; 7 nucleotides align to TRBD1. The J segment lost 6 bases and the V segment lost 0 bases, leaving 5 bases of the junction unmatched. CDR1 and CDR2 (germline): GTSNPN, SVGIG (reference sequence). The CDR3 has 14 residues. The CDR3: CAWSVQGGGQPQHF. CDR3 bases: TGTGCCTGGAGTGTACAAGGGGGCGGTCAGCCCCAGCATTTT.

The chain combines TRBV9 with TRBJ1-1; no clear D gene. The CDR3 sequence is 13 residues long. Germline lookup yields CDR1 SGDLS and CDR2 YYNGEE. Trimming took off 0 bases at V and 2 bases at J, with 5 bases between the two ends. In DNA, the CDR3 is TGTGCCAGCAGCGTAGCACACAACACTGAAGCTTTCTTT. Protein sequence: CASSVAHNTEAFF.

The genes are TRBV7-2 and TRBJ1-4; 9 bases map to TRBD1. J gave up 11 bases and V 4 bases, and 8 bases lay outside the gene matches. CDR1 SGHTA and CDR2 FQGNSA come from the germline V gene. There are 14 residues in the CDR3. The CDR3 here is CASSWNRGQGKLFF. The CDR3 nucleotides are TGTGCCAGCAGCTGGAACAGGGGGCAGGGGAAACTGTTTTTT.

The V and J genes are TRBV7-7 and TRBJ2-5; 12 positions agree with TRBD2. Germline-derived CDR1 and CDR2 are SSHAT and FNYEAQ (reference sequence). V dropped 8 bases and J dropped 4; count of bases not matched to a gene: 11. This CDR3 comprises 16 residues. The CDR3 DNA follows: TGTGCCAGCGGACTAGCGGGACGAATGGGTATAGAGACCCAGTACTTC. This gives the protein CASGLAGRMGIETQYF. The whole variable domain, filled in from reference TRBV7-7 and TRBJ2-5, reads GAGVSQSPRYKVTKRGQDVTLRCDPISSHATLYWYQQALGQGPEFLTYFNYEAQPDKSGLPSDRFSAERPEGSISTLTIQRTEQRDSAMYRCASGLAGRMGIETQYFGPGTRLLVL.